Listed below are T cell receptor beta chains from one sample, sequenced in a study of blood T cell repertoires in COVID-19. Repertoires were generated with immunoSEQ multiplex PCR, while TCRdb's copy carries only in-frame clones and drops some. The sample yields some 330,000 clones, around 87% seen once. Sequenced sample: PBMCs or T cells enriched from blood (not recorded which). The receptors originated from a man aged 35 to 55 in a cohort exposed to, infected with or recovered from COVID-19 (not recorded which). The CDR3 runs from the conserved cysteine through the conserved F or W.

CDR3aa: CASSQGQGSPYGYTF
v_gene: TRBV3-1/TRBV3-2
j_gene: TRBJ1-2

CDR3aa: CASSNGVGQEAFF
v_gene: TRBV3-1/TRBV3-2
j_gene: TRBJ1-1

CDR3aa: CASKRLAGDTGELFF
v_gene: TRBV2
j_gene: TRBJ2-2

CDR3aa: CASKILGAGGYTF
v_gene: TRBV19
j_gene: TRBJ1-2

CDR3aa: CASSYSGRNQPQHF
v_gene: TRBV6-5
j_gene: TRBJ1-5

CDR3aa: CASSESRTSGRGAYEQYF
v_gene: TRBV10-2
j_gene: TRBJ2-7

CDR3aa: CSVEGAPDTGELFF
v_gene: TRBV29-1
j_gene: TRBJ2-2

CDR3aa: CASSVADRNSGNTIYF
v_gene: TRBV9
j_gene: TRBJ1-3

CDR3aa: CASSLGSNTEAFF
v_gene: TRBV7-6
j_gene: TRBJ1-1

CDR3aa: CASSDRWEGRGKLFF
v_gene: TRBV6-1
j_gene: TRBJ1-4

CDR3aa: CASSYGTATDTQYF
v_gene: TRBV6-5
j_gene: TRBJ2-3

CDR3aa: CASSFRTGVNEKLFF
v_gene: TRBV5-1
j_gene: TRBJ1-4

CDR3aa: CASSLGGQGNQPQHF
v_gene: TRBV5-1
j_gene: TRBJ1-5

CDR3aa: CASKGAYSNQPQHF
v_gene: TRBV2
j_gene: TRBJ1-5

CDR3aa: CASNPGQGATGELFF
v_gene: TRBV28
j_gene: TRBJ2-2

CDR3aa: CASSGTGYTEAFF
v_gene: TRBV2
j_gene: TRBJ1-1

CDR3aa: CASSGQRNQPQHF
v_gene: TRBV2
j_gene: TRBJ1-5

CDR3aa: CASRISAGAGNTIYF
v_gene: TRBV2
j_gene: TRBJ1-3

CDR3aa: CASSARGAGLNEQFF
v_gene: TRBV19
j_gene: TRBJ2-1

CDR3aa: CATEGADTDTQYF
v_gene: TRBV24-1
j_gene: TRBJ2-3

CDR3aa: CASSYRRDEQYF
v_gene: TRBV3-1/TRBV3-2
j_gene: TRBJ2-7

CDR3aa: CASSFSGDAEKLFF
v_gene: TRBV7-9
j_gene: TRBJ1-4

CDR3aa: CASSETGAGNTIYF
v_gene: TRBV5-6
j_gene: TRBJ1-3

CDR3aa: CASSFSARQETQYF
v_gene: TRBV7-8
j_gene: TRBJ2-5

CDR3aa: CASSAGTGNTGELFF
v_gene: TRBV5-1
j_gene: TRBJ2-2

CDR3aa: CASSLTGTKYNEQFF
v_gene: TRBV5-1
j_gene: TRBJ2-1

CDR3aa: CASSLGSWRVGETQYF
v_gene: TRBV5-5
j_gene: TRBJ2-5

CDR3aa: CASSILAGYDEQFF
v_gene: TRBV19
j_gene: TRBJ2-1

CDR3aa: CASSLGGLAGYTGELFF
v_gene: TRBV7-8
j_gene: TRBJ2-2

CDR3aa: CASSYSAGVGGYTF
v_gene: TRBV6-5
j_gene: TRBJ1-2

CDR3aa: CASSIRTGELFF
v_gene: TRBV11-3
j_gene: TRBJ2-2

CDR3aa: CASSARTGTSGTDTQYF
v_gene: TRBV4-2
j_gene: TRBJ2-3

CDR3aa: CASKRAPGIVEQFF
v_gene: TRBV5-1
j_gene: TRBJ2-1

CDR3aa: CASSEGQGENQPQHF
v_gene: TRBV9
j_gene: TRBJ1-5

CDR3aa: CASSFSSGRAGTDTQYF
v_gene: TRBV5-4
j_gene: TRBJ2-3

CDR3aa: CASRSRLAGEVGYEQFF
v_gene: TRBV19
j_gene: TRBJ2-1

CDR3aa: CASSLKAGGPYEQYF
v_gene: TRBV27
j_gene: TRBJ2-7

CDR3aa: CATSRRGSSYNEQFF
v_gene: TRBV24-1
j_gene: TRBJ2-1

CDR3aa: CASSSPRGHQPQHF
v_gene: TRBV27
j_gene: TRBJ1-5

CDR3aa: CASSLGTSGRDQETQYF
v_gene: TRBV7-9
j_gene: TRBJ2-5

CDR3aa: CASSSGQGLGNQPQHF
v_gene: TRBV7-9
j_gene: TRBJ1-5

CDR3aa: CASSSRTASGANVLTF
v_gene: TRBV27
j_gene: TRBJ2-6

CDR3aa: CASSKQNTGELFF
v_gene: TRBV10-1
j_gene: TRBJ2-2

CDR3aa: CASRRAGGPNKAYNEQFF
v_gene: TRBV5-1
j_gene: TRBJ2-1

CDR3aa: CASSRRDKIYTEAFF
v_gene: TRBV7-9
j_gene: TRBJ1-1

CDR3aa: CATSDLGLPHNEQFF
v_gene: TRBV24-1
j_gene: TRBJ2-1

CDR3aa: CASSQGGLAGEATGELFF
v_gene: TRBV4-2
j_gene: TRBJ2-2

CDR3aa: CASSPRLAGGSGELFF
v_gene: TRBV5-1
j_gene: TRBJ2-2